The text below deals with one TCR beta chain. Its target is unknown. This specimen belongs to a study of T cell repertoires in cytomegalovirus infection. Study as a whole: Public TCR beta signatures provided an indication of both CMV infection and a matching HLA type.

Looked up from germline, CDR1 is LNHDA and CDR2 is SQIVND (reference sequence). V dropped 8 bases and J dropped 6; count of bases not matched to a gene: 7. The CDR3 runs to 14 residues. Study-wide points: Of the TCR beta families, the public ones yielded a cumulative frequency that identified carriers of CMV plus the relevant HLA. Within the response measured ex vivo, HLA-C-restricted CMV-specific TCR beta clonotypes were dominant.

TCRdb independently ran MiXCR on the reads; one entry per CDR3 protein. The sample consists of some 57,000 distinct CDR3 sequences, 33% of them appearing once. The source of this sequence is a human donor in good health (CMV status not recorded). Some clones in this sample may be carry-over from other donors' samples. The chain is built from TRBV19 and TRBJ2-2, with 9 positions matching TRBD1. What was sequenced was PBMCs, sequenced either directly or after in vitro stimulation (not recorded which). The CDR3 loop reads CASRGTGIAGELFF. For the CDR3, the DNA is TGTGCCAGTCGGGGGACAGGGATCGCCGGGGAGCTGTTTTTT.